This TCR beta chain was captured in a study of blood T cell repertoires in COVID-19. Study-level information: Acute and convalescent COVID-19 samples came from the United States, Italy and Spain. Sources were T cells, B-cell-depleted T cells, or PBMCs; the material itself was cDNA or gDNA.

The CDR3 extends over 12 amino acids. Trimming took off 4 bases at V and 8 bases at J, with 12 bases between the two ends. Germline CDR1 is SGHDT and CDR2 is YYEEEE. This clone was seen only a few times. TCRdb's copy holds only in-frame clones and misses some; the assay was immunoSEQ multiplex PCR. The sample yields 200,000 to 250,000 clones, 81% seen once. Material for sequencing was PBMCs or T cells enriched from blood (not recorded which). The chain links TRBV5-6 to TRBJ1-2; D is unresolved. This sequence originates from a woman aged 50 to 60 with acute COVID-19. CDR3 amino acids: CASSLDVRGYTF. Written as DNA, the CDR3 is TGTGCCAGCAGCCTGGACGTGCGGGGCTACACCTTC. Full variable domain (rest looked up from reference TRBV5-6 and TRBJ1-2): DAGVTQSPTHLIKTRGQQVTLRCSPKSGHDTVSWYQQALGQGPQFIFQYYEEEERQRGNFPDRFSGHQFPNYSSELNVNALLLGDSALYLCASSLDVRGYTFGSGTRLTVV.